This T cell receptor (beta chain) was profiled in a study of OX40 agonist ivuxolimab in advanced cancers. As for the study in general: Ivuxolimab is a fully human IgG2 antibody that activates OX40 (CD134). At 0.01 to 10 mg/kg, ivuxolimab was administered intravenously to patients every 2 weeks. Two patients with cutaneous melanoma and one with hepatocellular carcinoma, three in total, showed partial responses. Study-wide findings and caveats: The study observed clonal expansion of CD4+ and CD8+ blood T cells by week 6 at 0.1 to 3.0 mg/kg.

Only in-frame clones appear in the TCRdb table, and some are missing; sequencing was by immunoSEQ multiplex PCR. The table records around 67,000 clones, 80% of them present only once. Germline CDR1 and CDR2: SGHAT and FQNNGV. The CDR3 has 15 amino acids. V was pared by 5 bases and J by 5 bases, with 18 bases between. Concerning this clone itself: Its antigen is not identified.

Sequenced here: CD4+ or CD8+ T cells sorted from blood, sampled in a trial of the OX40 agonist ivuxolimab. The receptor was isolated from an adult with an advanced solid tumor such as melanoma, head and neck, liver or kidney cancer. The chain couples TRBV11-2 to TRBJ2-5; D is possibly TRBD1 (6 bases). The CDR3 loop reads CASSNTGSVVETQYF. The CDR3 region has the DNA TGTGCCAGCAGCAACACAGGGTCGGTGGTCGAGACCCAGTACTTC. Looking up the rest from reference TRBV11-2 and TRBJ2-5 gives the full variable domain: EAGVAQSPRYKIIEKRQSVAFWCNPISGHATLYWYQQILGQGPKLLIQFQNNGVVDDSQLPKDRFSAERLKGVDSTLKIQPAKLEDSAVYLCASSNTGSVVETQYFGPGTRLLVL.